This T cell receptor beta chain appears in the sequencing data of a study of blood T cell repertoires in COVID-19. Profiling relied on immunoSEQ multiplex PCR, and the TCRdb table lists in-frame clones only, not all of them. The sample consists of 300,000 to 400,000 clones, over 80% of them appearing once. This CDR3 spans 14 amino acids. Germline CDR1 is SGDLS and CDR2 is YYNGEE. V was cut by 0 bases and J by 2 bases, with 9 bases left in between. What was sequenced was peripheral blood. The sequence derives from a man younger than 45 with COVID-19, enrolled during active disease. This chain joins TRBV9 and TRBJ2-7; the D gene is possibly TRBD1 (6 bases). The CDR3 reads CASSVEDRTYEQYF. The DNA of the CDR3 is TGTGCCAGCAGCGTAGAGGACAGAACCTACGAGCAGTACTTC.